This is a list of T cell receptor beta chains from one sample in a study of neoadjuvant anti-PD-1 for oral cavity cancer. The assay was immunoSEQ multiplex PCR, and TCRdb's table has in-frame clones only and misses some. The sample shows thousands of clones, 75% to 85% of them seen only once. This material consisted of PBMCs, taken after nivolumab (anti-PD-1) treatment. The receptors originated from a person between 40 and 79 years old with oral cavity squamous cell carcinoma. Both conserved end residues are part of each CDR3. A D gene is named only where the DNA matches it firmly. Expanded clones are given a class, and other clones once, few, many or no size at all.

V gene	clone size	J gene	D gene	CDR3 protein	CDR3 DNA
TRBV6-1	-	TRBJ2-5	TRBD2	CASSEGNGRGETQYF	TGTGCCAGCAGTGAAGGAAACGGGAGGGGAGAGACCCAGTACTTC
TRBV4-1	-	TRBJ2-3	TRBD1	CASRASGTGKITDTQYF	TGCGCCAGCAGAGCCTCCGGGACAGGGAAAATCACAGATACGCAGTATTTT
TRBV4-2	-	TRBJ1-1	-	CASTLGGTPNTEAFF	TGTGCCAGCACCTTGGGGGGGACACCGAACACTGAAGCTTTCTTT
TRBV19	few	TRBJ2-6	TRBD2	CASIGGSGANVLTF	TGTGCCAGTATCGGGGGGTCCGGGGCCAACGTCCTGACTTTC
TRBV5-1	-	TRBJ1-2	-	CASSWSRDFDGYTF	TGCGCCAGCAGTTGGAGTCGGGACTTCGATGGCTACACCTTC
TRBV19	-	TRBJ1-4	-	CASGRGEVKLFF	TGTGCCAGTGGGAGGGGAGAGGTTAAACTGTTTTTT
TRBV19	-	TRBJ1-2	TRBD1	CASLQTGGTGYGYTF	TGTGCCAGCCTTCAAACAGGGGGAACAGGCTATGGCTACACCTTC
TRBV2	-	TRBJ1-1	TRBD1	CARSLLSGGLTEAFF	TGTGCCAGGAGTCTTTTATCAGGGGGCCTGACTGAAGCTTTCTTT
TRBV27	-	TRBJ1-5	-	CASSMGRAWEPQHF	TGTGCCAGCAGTATGGGACGGGCTTGGGAGCCCCAGCATTTT
TRBV7-7	-	TRBJ2-1	-	CASSLALGSPYNEQFF	TGTGCCAGCAGCTTAGCTCTAGGATCGCCCTACAATGAGCAGTTCTTC
TRBV9	-	TRBJ2-7	TRBD1	CASSVEAGGQYEQYF	TGTGCCAGCAGCGTAGAGGCAGGGGGCCAGTACGAGCAGTACTTC
TRBV7-8	-	TRBJ2-2	TRBD1	CASSFQGQGTTGELFF	TGTGCCAGCAGCTTTCAAGGACAGGGCACCACCGGGGAGCTGTTTTTT
TRBV28	-	TRBJ1-2	-	CASSLFRTGPNYGYTF	TGTGCCAGCAGTTTATTTCGGACGGGTCCTAACTATGGCTACACCTTC
TRBV5-1	-	TRBJ2-1	-	CASSQARPYNEQFF	TGCGCCAGCAGCCAGGCGAGGCCATACAATGAGCAGTTCTTC
TRBV7-9	-	TRBJ2-5	TRBD1	CASSFRDRGWETQYF	TGTGCCAGCAGCTTCCGGGACAGGGGCTGGGAGACCCAGTACTTC
TRBV4-1	once	TRBJ1-2	TRBD1	CASSQERGGGYGYTF	TGCGCCAGCAGCCAAGAGAGAGGGGGCGGCTATGGCTACACCTTC
TRBV6-1	-	TRBJ2-3	-	CASSFGLTRTDTQYF	TGTGCCAGCAGTTTTGGACTAACGCGGACAGATACGCAGTATTTT
TRBV5-1	-	TRBJ2-1	TRBD2	CASSRGLAYYNEQFF	TGCGCCAGCAGCCGTGGACTAGCGTACTACAATGAGCAGTTCTTC
TRBV1	few	TRBJ2-3	-	CTSSPSGSTDTQYF	TGCACCAGCAGCCCTAGCGGGAGCACAGATACGCAGTATTTT
TRBV5-6	-	TRBJ1-2	TRBD1	CASSWPGQTSYGYTF	TGTGCCAGCAGCTGGCCGGGACAGACGAGCTATGGCTACACCTTC
TRBV7-9	-	TRBJ2-1	-	CASSRPGSEQFF	TGTGCCAGCAGCCGTCCGGGAAGTGAGCAGTTCTTC
TRBV6-4	-	TRBJ1-6	TRBD1	CASSQRGQGYSPLHF	TGTGCCAGCAGTCAGCGGGGACAGGGGTATTCACCCCTCCACTTT
TRBV19	-	TRBJ1-6	-	CASTLRSGGGSPLHF	TGTGCCAGTACCCTGAGGTCCGGGGGAGGTTCACCCCTCCACTTT
TRBV13	few	TRBJ1-5	TRBD1	CASSSTGERQPQHF	TGTGCCAGCAGCTCAACAGGGGAACGGCAGCCCCAGCATTTT
TRBV7-6	-	TRBJ1-1	TRBD1	CASSLFPQGADPEAFF	TGTGCCAGCAGCTTATTCCCCCAGGGGGCTGACCCTGAAGCTTTCTTT
TRBV9	-	TRBJ1-2	TRBD1	CASSVGDSIGYGYTF	TGTGCCAGCAGCGTAGGGGACAGTATTGGCTATGGCTACACCTTC